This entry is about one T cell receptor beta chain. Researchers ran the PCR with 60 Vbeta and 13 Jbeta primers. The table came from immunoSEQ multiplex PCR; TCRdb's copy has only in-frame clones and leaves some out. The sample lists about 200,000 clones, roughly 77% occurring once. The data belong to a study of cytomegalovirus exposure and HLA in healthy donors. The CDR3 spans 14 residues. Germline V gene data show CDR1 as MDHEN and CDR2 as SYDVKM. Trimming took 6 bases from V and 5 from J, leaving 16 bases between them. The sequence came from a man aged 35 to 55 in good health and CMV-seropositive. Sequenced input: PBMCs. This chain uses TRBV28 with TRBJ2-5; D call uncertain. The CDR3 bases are TGTGCCAGCAGGTCCGGTCATGGTGTGGAGACCCAGTACTTC. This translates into CASRSGHGVETQYF.